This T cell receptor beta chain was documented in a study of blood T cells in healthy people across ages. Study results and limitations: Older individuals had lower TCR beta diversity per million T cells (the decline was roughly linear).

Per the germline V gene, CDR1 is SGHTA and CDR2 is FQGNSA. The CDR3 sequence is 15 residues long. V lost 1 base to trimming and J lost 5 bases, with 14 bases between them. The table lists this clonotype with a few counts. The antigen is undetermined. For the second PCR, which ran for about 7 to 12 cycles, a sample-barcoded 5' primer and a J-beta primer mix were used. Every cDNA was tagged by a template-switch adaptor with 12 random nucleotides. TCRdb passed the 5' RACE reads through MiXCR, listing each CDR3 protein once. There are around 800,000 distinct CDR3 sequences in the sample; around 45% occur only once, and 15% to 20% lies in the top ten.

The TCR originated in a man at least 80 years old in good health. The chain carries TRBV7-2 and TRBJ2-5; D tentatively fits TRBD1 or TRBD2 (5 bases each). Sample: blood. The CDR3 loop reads CASSLGTPGRETQYF. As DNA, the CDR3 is TGTGCCAGCAGCTTAGGGACGCCGGGGCGGGAGACCCAGTACTTC.